Presented here are 3 T cell receptor beta chains from one specimen sequenced in a study of T cell responses to AZD1222 COVID-19 vaccine (dated by TCRdb to the early 2020s). What the time point label conveys for this sample: about 28 days (+/-7) after the second vaccine dose. Libraries were prepared through the immunoSEQ multiplex PCR assay. In its TCRdb copy, this immuneACCESS table keeps in-frame sequences only and misses some clones. Where compared with another copy, unresolved V genes explain less than half of these, and the others have no known cause. The sample table lists some 79,000 clones, 70% to 90% of them with a count of one. The ten largest make up around 10% of the sample. Sequencing used peripheral blood, obtained 28 days after the second AZD1222 dose. These TCRs come from an adult who received the AZD1222 COVID-19 vaccine.

V and J are TRBV5-3 and TRBJ2-7, with unresolved D. TRBV5-3 carries the ORF label, with uncertain function. The V end was cut by 1 base, the J end by 3 bases, with 11 bases between. The CDR3 extends over 14 amino acids. The DNA for the CDR3 is TGTGCCAGAAGCTTGTCGTTTCTAAGCTACGAGCAGTACGTC. Amino acids: CARSLSFLSYEQYV.

In this sample, this clone turned up once. The rearrangement links TRBV29-1 to TRBJ2-2; D perhaps matches TRBD1 (6 bases). The germline V gene encodes CDR1 SQVTM and CDR2 ANQGSEA. The germline V and J ends were trimmed by 3 bases and 4 bases, with 15 bases remaining between them. This CDR3 spans 15 amino acids. In nucleotides, the CDR3 is TGCAGCGTTGATATGGGGGCCGCGGCCACCGGGGAGCTGTTTTTT. It yields the protein CSVDMGAAATGELFF.

This clone was seen only a few times. The chain couples TRBV5-6 to TRBJ2-5, with D perhaps TRBD1 (6 bases). V lost 2 bases to trimming and J lost 7 bases, with 15 bases between them. The CDR3 loop spans 14 amino acids. CDR1 SGHDT and CDR2 YYEEEE come from the germline V gene. The CDR3 region has the DNA TGTGCCAGCAGCTTAACAGGGTGGGGTGGGACCCAGTACTTC. It specifies CASSLTGWGGTQYF.